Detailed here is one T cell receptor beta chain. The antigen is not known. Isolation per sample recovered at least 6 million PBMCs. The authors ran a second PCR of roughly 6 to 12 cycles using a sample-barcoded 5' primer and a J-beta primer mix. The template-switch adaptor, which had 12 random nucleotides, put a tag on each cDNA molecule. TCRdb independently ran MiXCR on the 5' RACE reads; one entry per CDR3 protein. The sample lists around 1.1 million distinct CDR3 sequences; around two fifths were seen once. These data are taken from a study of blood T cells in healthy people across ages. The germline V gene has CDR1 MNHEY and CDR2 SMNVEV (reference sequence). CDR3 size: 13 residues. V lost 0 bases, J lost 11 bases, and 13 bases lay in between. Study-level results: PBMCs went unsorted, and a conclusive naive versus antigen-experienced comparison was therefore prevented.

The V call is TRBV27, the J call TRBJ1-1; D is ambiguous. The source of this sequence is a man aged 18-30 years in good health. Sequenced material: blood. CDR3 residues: CASSLSPRAAAFF. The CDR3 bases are TGTGCCAGCAGTTTATCCCCGCGGGCGGCGGCTTTCTTT.